The 6 T cell receptor beta chains given below trace back to one sample, sequenced in a study of CD8 T cells in ankylosing spondylitis. The study's findings and limits: It appeared that ankylosing spondylitis blood was characterized by a TCR beta motif of about 8 highly homologous variants.

Their antigens remain unidentified. MiXCR, run by TCRdb on the 5' RACE reads, gives a single entry per CDR3 protein. The table has more than 650,000 distinct CDR3 sequences, around 11% seen once. The sample consisted of blood, either unsorted or a sorted T cell fraction (not recorded which). Every receptor here comes from a male donor with ankylosing spondylitis.

This clonotype was counted between two and nine times. The V and J genes are TRBV27 and TRBJ1-5; TRBD1 aligns across 8 bases. Germline V gives CDR1 MNHEY, CDR2 SMNVEV (reference sequence). The CDR3 is made up of 14 amino acids. V was pared by 4 bases and J by 9 bases, with 8 bases of the junction left unmatched. CDR3 nucleotides: TGTGCCAGCAGTTCGGACAGGGCGATTAGGCCCCAGCATTTT. Its protein is CASSSDRAIRPQHF.

The CDR3 DNA reads as TGTGCCATCAGTGGACTAGCGGGAGCGGACGAGCAGTACTTC. This encodes CAISGLAGADEQYF. The gene calls are TRBV10-3 and TRBJ2-7, with 12 bases lining up with TRBD2. There are 14 residues in the CDR3. The J segment lost 5 bases and the V segment lost 4 bases, leaving 3 bases of the junction unmatched. Germline assignment: CDR1 ENHRY and CDR2 SYGVKD.

This clonotype was counted a few times. CDR3 protein: CASSLGGQGWITEAFF. The CDR3 DNA is TGTGCCAGCAGCTTAGGTGGGCAGGGGTGGATCACTGAAGCTTTCTTT. The chain links TRBV7-2 to TRBJ1-1; possible D gene TRBD1, 6 bases. Germline CDR1 SGHTA, CDR2 FQGNSA. Trimming took 1 base from V and 4 from J, leaving 16 bases between them. The CDR3 is 16 amino acids.

This chain uses TRBV20-1 with TRBJ1-1, with D perhaps TRBD1 (5 bases). CDR1 DFQATT and CDR2 SNEGSKA come from the germline V gene (reference sequence). The CDR3 runs to 12 residues. Trimming left V 3 bases short and J 3 bases short, with 8 bases between. The DNA of the CDR3 is TGCAGTGCTAGGGGGGATTACACTGAAGCTTTCTTT. Amino acids: CSARGDYTEAFF.

A few counts support this clonotype. Here the CDR3 DNA reads TGTGCCAGCAGCTCCGGTACCGGGACTAGCGGGAGAAGTTCCTACAATGAGCAGTTCTTC. This translates into CASSSGTGTSGRSSYNEQFF. V gene TRBV7-8 combines with J gene TRBJ2-1, with 14 bases that match TRBD2. This CDR3 is 20 amino acids long. The V gene's germline CDR1 is SGHVS and CDR2 FQNEAQ. V was pared by 4 bases and J by 1 base, with 12 bases of the junction left unmatched.

The chain has TRBV20-1 and TRBJ1-5; D is unresolved. The germline gives CDR1 DFQATT, CDR2 SNEGSKA (reference sequence). Trimming shortened V by 3 bases and J by 0 bases, and 6 bases separated the two germline ends. This CDR3 spans 13 amino acids. CDR3 coding DNA: TGCAGTGCTAGTTCTCCTAGCAATCAGCCCCAGCATTTT. Translated: CSASSPSNQPQHF.